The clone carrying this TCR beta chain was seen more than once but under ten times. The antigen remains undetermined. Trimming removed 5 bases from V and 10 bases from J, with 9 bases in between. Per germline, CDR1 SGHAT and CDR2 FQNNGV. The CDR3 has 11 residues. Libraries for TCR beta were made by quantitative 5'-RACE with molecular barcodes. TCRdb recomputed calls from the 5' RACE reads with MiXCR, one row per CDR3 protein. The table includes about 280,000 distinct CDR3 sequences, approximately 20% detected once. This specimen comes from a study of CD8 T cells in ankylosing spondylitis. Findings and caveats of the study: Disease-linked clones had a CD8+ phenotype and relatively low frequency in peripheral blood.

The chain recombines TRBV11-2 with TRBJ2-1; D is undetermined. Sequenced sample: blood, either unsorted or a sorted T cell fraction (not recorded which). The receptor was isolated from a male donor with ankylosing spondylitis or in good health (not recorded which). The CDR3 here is CASSPRMEQFF. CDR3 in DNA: TGTGCCAGCAGCCCCCGAATGGAGCAGTTCTTC.